What follows describes a single T cell receptor (beta chain). Its target is not known. This sample is part of a study of long-term antiretroviral therapy in people with HIV. Study observations and caveats: Older ART regimens may have been in use when blood was drawn between the mid-2000s and the late 2010s. Post-ART samples showed increased diversity that remained below transplant donor control levels.

Researchers ran immunoSEQ v3.0 at survey level. Sequencing used immunoSEQ multiplex PCR; TCRdb keeps in-frame clones, though not all of them. The sample has some 30,000 clones, 80% to 90% seen once. Per donor, a minimum of one pre-ART and a minimum of two post-ART PBMC samples were available. Each sample contained 1-10 million cryopreserved PBMC, thawed before DNA extraction. Trimming at V came to 4 bases and at J to 5 bases, leaving 6 bases not matched to a gene. CDR1 is MNHNS and CDR2 is SASEGT in the germline V gene. The CDR3 has 16 amino acids. The TCR comes from a woman under 30 with HIV. The chain uses TRBV6-1 and TRBJ2-2; 11 bases map to TRBD2. Material: unsorted PBMCs, obtained 1.8 years after starting antiretroviral therapy. The CDR3 DNA sequence: TGTGCCAGCAGTGCGAGACTAGCGGGGCGTACCGGGGAGCTGTTTTTT. It yields the protein CASSARLAGRTGELFF.